Listed here are 23 T cell receptor beta chains from one sample, sequenced in a study of T cell changes during pregnancy in multiple sclerosis. Assay used: immunoSEQ multiplex PCR; TCRdb lists only in-frame clones, some missing. The data contain around 49,000 clones, approximately 95% of them singletons. Material: CD8+ T cells from peripheral blood mononuclear cells, obtained in the first trimester of pregnancy. These receptors all stem from a female donor with multiple sclerosis, enrolled in a pregnancy study.

The genes are TRBV7-2 and TRBJ1-4; 8 nucleotides match TRBD1. With V trimmed by 1 base and J by 7 bases, 5 bases remained unmatched. The CDR3 length is 15 residues. CDR1 is SGHTA and CDR2 is FQGNSA in the germline V gene. This CDR3 is CASSLVARGPEKLFF. CDR3 coding DNA: TGTGCCAGCAGCTTAGTGGCCAGGGGGCCTGAAAAACTGTTTTTT.

For the CDR3, the DNA is TGTGCCAGCACCTCCCTGGGGCTGATCAATCAGCCCCAGCATTTT. Amino acid sequence: CASTSLGLINQPQHF. V and J are TRBV28 and TRBJ1-5; D is possibly TRBD1 (5 bases). The CDR3 runs 15 residues. CDR1 and CDR2 from the germline V gene are MDHEN and SYDVKM. The germline V and J ends were trimmed by 7 bases and 3 bases, with 16 bases remaining between them.

The chain is built from TRBV7-2 and TRBJ2-1; 10 bases are shared with TRBD1. CDR1 and CDR2 (germline): SGHTA, FQGNSA. This CDR3 region has 18 residues. Trimming cost V 2 bases and J 7 bases; bases outside gene matches: 14. CDR3 sequence (DNA): TGTGCCAGCAGCTTATGGGACCCCCGGGACAGGGGAAGGAATGAGCAGTTCTTC. Its protein product is CASSLWDPRDRGRNEQFF. The full variable domain, with the rest looked up from reference TRBV7-2 and TRBJ2-1, is GAGVSQSPSNKVTEKGKDVELRCDPISGHTALYWYRQSLGQGLEFLIYFQGNSAPDKSGLPSDRFSAERTGGSVSTLTIQRTQQEDSAVYLCASSLWDPRDRGRNEQFFGPGTRLTVL.

This rearrangement joins TRBV6-4 to TRBJ2-3; possibly TRBD2 for D (6 bases). CDR3 length: 14 amino acids. Per germline, CDR1 MRHNA and CDR2 SNTAGT. The V gene lost 2 bases and the J gene lost 0 bases, with 6 bases spanning the gap. This CDR3 reads CASSDGTSTDTQYF. In DNA, the CDR3 is TGTGCCAGCAGTGACGGGACTAGCACAGATACGCAGTATTTT.

The chain uses TRBV6-4 and TRBJ1-1; 11 positions agree with TRBD1. The V segment lost 6 bases and the J segment 1 base; nucleotides outside the gene matches: 10. The CDR3 consists of 17 residues. CDR1 and CDR2 (germline): MRHNA, SNTAGT. The CDR3 here is CASSPGTGGEGNTEAFF. The CDR3 DNA sequence: TGTGCCAGCAGCCCCGGGACAGGGGGAGAGGGGAACACTGAAGCTTTCTTT.

This chain joins TRBV6-5 and TRBJ1-1; D is unresolved. Per the germline V gene, CDR1 is MNHEY and CDR2 is SVGAGI. Trimming took off 2 bases at V and 5 bases at J, with 9 bases between the two ends. The CDR3 spans 13 residues. This CDR3 reads CASSYVARTEAFF. Here the CDR3 DNA reads TGTGCCAGCAGTTACGTTGCCAGAACTGAAGCTTTCTTT.

This sequence joins TRBV2 and TRBJ1-2, with D perhaps TRBD1 (5 bases). Trimming removed 6 bases at V and 5 bases at J, with 13 bases between. Germline CDR1 reads SNHLY; CDR2 reads FYNNEI. The CDR3 runs to 13 residues. The CDR3 is CASSTTEAYGYTF. The DNA for the CDR3 is TGTGCCAGCAGCACGACAGAGGCTTATGGCTACACCTTC.

The chain uses TRBV9 and TRBJ2-7; 7 bases are a match to TRBD2. Germline lookup yields CDR1 SGDLS and CDR2 YYNGEE. This CDR3 is 15 amino acids long. Trimming at V came to 4 bases and at J to 2 bases, leaving 9 bases not matched to a gene. CDR3 region: CASSLGGGPTYEQYF. The CDR3 region has the DNA TGTGCCAGCAGCCTTGGGGGGGGACCCACCTACGAGCAGTACTTC.

The rearrangement joins TRBV6-5 to TRBJ2-7; tentative D call: TRBD2 (7 bases). The CDR3 length is 15 residues. Trimming took 0 bases from V and 6 from J, leaving 15 bases between them. Germline V gives CDR1 MNHEY, CDR2 SVGAGI. CDR3 sequence: CASSYSIAGEGEQYF. CDR3 coding DNA: TGTGCCAGCAGTTACTCGATAGCAGGGGAGGGCGAGCAGTACTTC.

This sequence joins TRBV13 and TRBJ2-5; TRBD2 matches at 11 bases. This CDR3 has 16 amino acids. V shed 5 bases, J shed 1 base, and the junction held 6 bases outside the gene matches. The V gene's germline CDR1 is PRHDT and CDR2 FYEKMQ (reference sequence). The CDR3 sequence: CASSPQGTSGQETQYF. In DNA, the CDR3 is TGTGCCAGCAGCCCCCAGGGGACTAGCGGCCAAGAGACCCAGTACTTC.

V is TRBV5-4 and J is TRBJ2-6; 7 nucleotides agree with TRBD2. This CDR3 has 15 residues. Germline values: CDR1 SGHNT, CDR2 YYREEE (reference sequence). J lost 8 bases, V lost 1 base, and 6 bases had no gene match. DNA of the CDR3: TGTGCCAGCAGCTTGCGCGGGAGACGGCCCAACGTCCTGACTTTC. Translating gives CASSLRGRRPNVLTF. Based on the CDR3 plus reference TRBV5-4 and TRBJ2-6, the full variable domain is ETGVTQSPTHLIKTRGQQVTLRCSSQSGHNTVSWYQQALGQGPQFIFQYYREEENGRGNFPPRFSGLQFPNYSSELNVNALELDDSALYLCASSLRGRRPNVLTFGAGSRLTVL.

The genes are TRBV6-1 and TRBJ2-1; TRBD2 matches at 11 bases. Trimming took 3 bases from V and 4 from J; bases not matched to a gene: 2. Germline V gene data show CDR1 as MNHNS and CDR2 as SASEGT. The CDR3 is 15 residues long. The CDR3 protein is CASSDTSGSYNEQFF. CDR3 nucleotide sequence: TGTGCCAGCAGTGATACTAGCGGGAGTTACAATGAGCAGTTCTTC.

The rearrangement joins TRBV19 to TRBJ1-1; 9 nucleotides match TRBD1. The CDR3 is made up of 13 amino acids. The germline V gene has CDR1 LNHDA and CDR2 SQIVND (reference sequence). The V gene end was trimmed by 9 bases and the J gene end by 7 bases; junction bases not matched to a gene: 9. Written as DNA, the CDR3 is TGTGCCAGCTCTCCGGGACAGGGTAATGAAGCTTTCTTT. Its protein is CASSPGQGNEAFF.

The chain couples TRBV7-9 to TRBJ2-1; 7 bases line up with TRBD2. The V and J ends lost 6 bases and 0 bases, in that order; junction bases with no gene match: 5. The CDR3 contains 15 residues. Germline values: CDR1 SEHNR, CDR2 FQNEAQ (reference sequence). CDR3 sequence: CASSGRDSSYNEQFF. CDR3 DNA sequence: TGTGCCAGCAGTGGGAGGGACTCCTCCTACAATGAGCAGTTCTTC.

V gene TRBV5-4 combines with J gene TRBJ2-1; TRBD2 aligns across 7 bases. Losses at the gene ends were 4 bases for V and 7 bases for J; bases not matched to a gene: 8. The CDR3 runs to 14 residues. Germline V gene sequence: CDR1 SGHNT, CDR2 YYREEE (reference sequence). This CDR3 is CASSGGGSGNEQFF. The CDR3 DNA is TGTGCCAGCAGCGGGGGGGGGTCAGGGAATGAGCAGTTCTTC.

This clone was seen only once. The chain is built from TRBV28 and TRBJ1-5, with 8 nucleotides matching TRBD1. The CDR3 is 17 amino acids. Germline CDR1 reads MDHEN; CDR2 reads SYDVKM. After removal of 2 bases from V and 0 bases from J, the junction contained 6 bases not matched to a gene. This CDR3 is CASSLGQGLYSNQPQHF. The CDR3 DNA follows: TGTGCCAGCAGTTTAGGACAGGGCCTGTATAGCAATCAGCCCCAGCATTTT.

The rearrangement links TRBV6-6 to TRBJ1-1; possibly TRBD1 for D (5 bases). Germline values: CDR1 MNHNY, CDR2 SVGAGI (reference sequence). The V end lost 6 bases, the J end lost 4 bases, and 9 bases lay between the germline ends. This CDR3 contains 12 residues. In DNA, the CDR3 is TGTGCCAGCAGCCCCAGGGTCACTGAAGCTTTCTTT. As protein: CASSPRVTEAFF.

The rearrangement joins TRBV19 to TRBJ2-3, with 9 nucleotides matching TRBD2. CDR1 LNHDA and CDR2 SQIVND come from the germline V gene (reference sequence). J gave up 4 bases and V 11 bases, and 10 bases lay outside the gene matches. CDR3 size: 14 residues. CDR3 region: CASNSGSYADTQYF. CDR3 DNA sequence: TGTGCCTCTAATAGCGGGAGTTACGCAGATACGCAGTATTTT.

The chain carries TRBV4-3 and TRBJ2-1; 8 nucleotides match TRBD1. CDR1 and CDR2 (germline): LGHNA, YSLEER. The CDR3 is 17 residues long. V shed 0 bases, J shed 1 base, and the junction held 5 bases outside the gene matches. CDR3 region: CASSQDRTGRSYNEQFF. CDR3 DNA sequence: TGCGCCAGCAGCCAAGATCGGACAGGGAGGTCCTACAATGAGCAGTTCTTC.

The chain is built from TRBV10-2 and TRBJ2-1; 10 bases are shared with TRBD2. Trimming cost V 8 bases and J 10 bases; bases outside gene matches: 8. The CDR3 sequence is 13 residues long. The germline V gene encodes CDR1 WSHSY and CDR2 SAAADI. CDR3 nucleotides: TGCGCCAGCTTGGAACTAGCGGGAACCGAGCAGTTCTTC. Encoded protein: CASLELAGTEQFF.

This chain links TRBV5-1 with TRBJ2-4; 7 bases are shared with TRBD2. Per the germline V gene, CDR1 is SGHRS and CDR2 is YFSETQ. The junction had 8 bases not matched to a gene; V was cut back by 2 bases and J by 6 bases. CDR3 length: 15 residues. CDR3 sequence reads: CASSFGPSGLNIQYF. In DNA form, the CDR3 reads TGCGCCAGCAGCTTTGGCCCTAGCGGTTTAAACATTCAGTACTTC.

V gene TRBV6-1 combines with J gene TRBJ1-1; D unclear. Germline V gene lookup returns CDR1 MNHNS and CDR2 SASEGT. This CDR3 spans 14 amino acids. Trimming shortened V by 6 bases and J by 1 base, and 12 bases separated the two germline ends. This CDR3 reads CASSQAEGNTEAFF. CDR3 nucleotides: TGTGCCAGCAGCCAGGCGGAGGGGAACACTGAAGCTTTCTTT.

This sequence joins TRBV7-8 and TRBJ2-7; TRBD2 agrees at 13 bases. The germline V gene has CDR1 SGHVS and CDR2 FQNEAQ. Trimming at V came to 3 bases and at J to 13 bases, leaving 6 bases not matched to a gene. The CDR3 has 13 residues. The CDR3 sequence is CASSLTSGRTQYF. CDR3 DNA: TGTGCCAGCAGCTTGACTAGCGGGAGGACCCAATACTTC.